A selection of T cell receptor beta chains follows, all from one sample in a study of sequential checkpoint blockade in melanoma. Only in-frame clones appear in the TCRdb table, and some are missing; sequencing was by immunoSEQ multiplex PCR. The data contain about 27,000 clones, 70% to 80% of them seen just once; the ten biggest clones take up 13%. Sequencing was performed on CD8+ T cells sorted from blood (inferred from file names), taken from a patient given nivolumab and ipilimumab in sequence. Receptors were obtained from a human donor with melanoma. Both conserved end residues are trimmed from each CDR3. The order of the fields is J gene, D gene, V gene, CDR3 protein. The D gene is left open where the match is weak.

TRBJ2-7 . TRBV10-2 ASSDSSYEQY
TRBJ2-1 . TRBV7-3 ASSLRLHEQF
TRBJ2-7 . TRBV21-1 ASSKRRGGYEQY
TRBJ2-1 TRBD2 TRBV29-1 SVLGSGAGVYNEQF
TRBJ2-7 . TRBV4-2 ASSQDGRGLTGEQY
TRBJ1-1 . TRBV11-2 ASSATRTVFNTEAF
TRBJ1-1 . TRBV5-1 ASGDRDNTEAF
TRBJ1-1 . TRBV4-1 ASSQVVRGDTEAF
TRBJ2-3 TRBD2 TRBV4-2 ASSPGLAGGADTQY
TRBJ2-1 TRBD1 TRBV19 ASSILGQGTRRPYNEQF
TRBJ2-7 . TRBV28 ASSPGAGGSSYEQY
TRBJ1-2 . TRBV15 ATSRAPPQRGGYT
TRBJ2-7 . TRBV4-1 ASSQDGGYEQY
TRBJ1-1 . TRBV4-1 ASSPGLLFGEAF
TRBJ2-3 TRBD2 TRBV9 ASSPAGGGADTQY
TRBJ1-2 TRBD1 TRBV9 ASSGQGNYGYT
TRBJ2-3 TRBD2 TRBV19 ASSLAGLTDTQY
TRBJ2-1 . TRBV10-3 ASGRTAGARFNEQF
TRBJ2-7 TRBD2 TRBV7-6 ASSYGLGGPYEQY
TRBJ1-2 TRBD1 TRBV29-1 SVERPTGEGRSGYT
TRBJ2-1 . TRBV6-1 ASSEGLEQF
TRBJ2-2 TRBD1 TRBV7-3 ASSFTGGLTGELF
TRBJ2-7 TRBD1 TRBV19 ASSWGTGAYEQY
TRBJ1-2 . TRBV16 ASSQSWADAGRWGYT
TRBJ1-6 TRBD1 TRBV9 ASSVGDRSSPLH
. . TRBV28 ASSSFESYEQY
TRBJ2-5 . TRBV25-1 ASSEAAEATQY
TRBJ2-3 . TRBV27 ASSPGTWGDTQY
TRBJ1-6 . TRBV19 ASTPGGDSPLH